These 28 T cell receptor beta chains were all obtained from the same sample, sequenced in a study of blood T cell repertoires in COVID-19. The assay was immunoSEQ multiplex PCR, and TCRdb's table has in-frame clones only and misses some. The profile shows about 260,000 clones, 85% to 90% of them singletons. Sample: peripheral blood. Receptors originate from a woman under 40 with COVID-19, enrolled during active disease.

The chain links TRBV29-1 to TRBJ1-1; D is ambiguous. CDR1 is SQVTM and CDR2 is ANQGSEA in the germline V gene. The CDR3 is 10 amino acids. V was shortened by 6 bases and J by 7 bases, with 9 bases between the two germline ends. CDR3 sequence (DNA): TGCAGCGTCCTATTAATTGAAGCTTTCTTT. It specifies CSVLLIEAFF.

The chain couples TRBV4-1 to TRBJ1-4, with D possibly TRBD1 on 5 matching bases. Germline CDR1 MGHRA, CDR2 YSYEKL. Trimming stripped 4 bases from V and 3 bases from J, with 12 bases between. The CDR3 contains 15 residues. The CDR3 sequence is CASSPTGMANEKLFF. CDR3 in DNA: TGCGCCAGCAGCCCAACAGGCATGGCTAATGAAAAACTGTTTTTT.

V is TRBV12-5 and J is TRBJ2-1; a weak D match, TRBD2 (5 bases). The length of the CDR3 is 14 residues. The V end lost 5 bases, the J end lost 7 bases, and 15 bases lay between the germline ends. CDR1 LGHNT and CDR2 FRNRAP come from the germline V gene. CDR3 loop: CASGLGNPGNEQFF. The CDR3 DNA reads TGTGCTAGTGGTCTCGGGAATCCCGGGAATGAGCAGTTCTTC. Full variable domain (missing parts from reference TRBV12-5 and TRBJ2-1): DARVTQTPRHKVTEMGQEVTMRCQPILGHNTVFWYRQTMMQGLELLAYFRNRAPLDDSGMPKDRFSAEMPDATLATLKIQPSEPRDSAVYFCASGLGNPGNEQFFGPGTRLTVL.

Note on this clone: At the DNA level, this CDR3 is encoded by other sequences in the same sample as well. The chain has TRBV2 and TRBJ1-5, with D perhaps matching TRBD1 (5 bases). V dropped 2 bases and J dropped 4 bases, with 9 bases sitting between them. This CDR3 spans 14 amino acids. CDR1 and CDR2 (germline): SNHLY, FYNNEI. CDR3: CASSEQGGNQPQHF. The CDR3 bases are TGTGCCAGCAGTGAACAGGGTGGGAATCAGCCCCAGCATTTT.

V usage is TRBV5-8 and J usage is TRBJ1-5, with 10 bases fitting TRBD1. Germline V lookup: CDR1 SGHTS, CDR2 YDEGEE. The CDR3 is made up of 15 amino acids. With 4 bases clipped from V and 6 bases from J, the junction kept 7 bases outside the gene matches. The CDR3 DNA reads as TGTGCCAGCAGCCCGGGACAGGGGTGGGGTCAGCCCCAGCATTTT. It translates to CASSPGQGWGQPQHF. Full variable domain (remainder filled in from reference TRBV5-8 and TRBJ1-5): EAGVTQSPTHLIKTRGQQATLRCSPISGHTSVYWYQQALGLGLQFLLWYDEGEERNRGNFPPRFSGRQFPNYSSELNVNALELEDSALYLCASSPGQGWGQPQHFGDGTRLSIL.

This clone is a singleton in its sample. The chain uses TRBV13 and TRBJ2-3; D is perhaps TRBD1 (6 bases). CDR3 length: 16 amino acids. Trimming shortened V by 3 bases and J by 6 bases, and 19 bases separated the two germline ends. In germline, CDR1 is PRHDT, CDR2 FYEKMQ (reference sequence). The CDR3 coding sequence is TGTGCCAGCAGCTTGGACAGTGACGATCGCCGCGATACGCAGTATTTT. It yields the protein CASSLDSDDRRDTQYF.

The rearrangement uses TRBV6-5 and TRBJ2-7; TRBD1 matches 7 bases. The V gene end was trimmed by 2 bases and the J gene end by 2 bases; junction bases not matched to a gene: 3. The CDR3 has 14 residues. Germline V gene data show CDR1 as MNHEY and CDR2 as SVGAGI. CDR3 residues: CASSYNRGTYEQYF. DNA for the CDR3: TGTGCCAGCAGTTACAACAGGGGTACCTACGAGCAGTACTTC.

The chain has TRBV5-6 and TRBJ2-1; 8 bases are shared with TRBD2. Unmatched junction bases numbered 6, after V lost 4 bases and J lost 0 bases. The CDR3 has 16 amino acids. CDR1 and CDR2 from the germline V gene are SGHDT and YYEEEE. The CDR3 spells CASSIAGTYSYNEQFF. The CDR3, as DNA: TGTGCCAGCAGCATAGCGGGAACGTACTCCTACAATGAGCAGTTCTTC.

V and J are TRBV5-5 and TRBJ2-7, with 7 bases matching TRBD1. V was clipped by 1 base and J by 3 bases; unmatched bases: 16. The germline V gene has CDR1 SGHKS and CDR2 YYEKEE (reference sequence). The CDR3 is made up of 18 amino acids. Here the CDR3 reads CASSLRQGPVRDVYEQYF. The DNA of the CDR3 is TGTGCCAGCAGCTTGAGACAGGGACCCGTACGGGATGTCTACGAGCAGTACTTC. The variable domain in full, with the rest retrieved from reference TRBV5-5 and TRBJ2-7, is DAGVTQSPTHLIKTRGQQVTLRCSPISGHKSVSWYQQVLGQGPQFIFQYYEKEERGRGNFPDRFSARQFPNYSSELNVNALLLGDSALYLCASSLRQGPVRDVYEQYFGPGTRLTVT.

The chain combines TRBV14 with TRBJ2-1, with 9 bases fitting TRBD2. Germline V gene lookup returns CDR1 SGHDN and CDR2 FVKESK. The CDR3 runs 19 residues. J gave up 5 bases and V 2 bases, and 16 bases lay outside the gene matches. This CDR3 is CASSQRDRLSGRRDNEQFF. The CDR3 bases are TGTGCCAGCAGCCAAAGGGACAGACTGAGCGGGAGGAGAGACAATGAGCAGTTCTTC.

The CDR3: CATRSDYEQYF. CDR3 bases: TGCGCCACGCGTTCTGACTACGAGCAGTACTTC. The chain joins TRBV23-1 to TRBJ2-7; D unclear. TRBV23-1 is designated an ORF whose function remains uncertain. The CDR3 consists of 11 residues. With 10 bases removed from V and 3 bases from J, the gap between germline ends came to 10 bases.

For the CDR3, the DNA is TGTGCCAGCAGCGCAAGCGGGAAAGGGTACGAGCAGTACTTC. It specifies CASSASGKGYEQYF. The chain joins TRBV6-5 to TRBJ2-7; 7 bases are shared with TRBD2. CDR1 and CDR2 from the germline V gene are MNHEY and SVGAGI. The junction had 9 bases not matched to a gene; V was cut back by 6 bases and J by 4 bases. The CDR3 is 14 residues long.

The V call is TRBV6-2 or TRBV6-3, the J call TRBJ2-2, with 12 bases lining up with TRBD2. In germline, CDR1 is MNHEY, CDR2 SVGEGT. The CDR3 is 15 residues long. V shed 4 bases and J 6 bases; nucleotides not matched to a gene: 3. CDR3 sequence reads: CASSSSGRGAGELFF. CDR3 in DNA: TGTGCCAGCAGTTCTAGCGGGAGGGGTGCCGGGGAGCTGTTTTTT.

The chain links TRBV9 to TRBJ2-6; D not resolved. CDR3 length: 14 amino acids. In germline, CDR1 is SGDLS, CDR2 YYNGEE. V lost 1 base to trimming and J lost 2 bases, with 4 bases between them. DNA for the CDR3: TGTGCCAGCAGCGTATCGGCTGGGGCCAACGTCCTGACTTTC. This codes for CASSVSAGANVLTF.

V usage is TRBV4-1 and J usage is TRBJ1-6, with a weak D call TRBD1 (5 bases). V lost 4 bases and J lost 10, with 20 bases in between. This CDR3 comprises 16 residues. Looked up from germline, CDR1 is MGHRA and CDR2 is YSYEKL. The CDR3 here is CASSPPPGGPYSPLHF. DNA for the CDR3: TGCGCCAGCAGCCCACCGCCGGGGGGACCCTACTCACCCCTCCACTTT.

CDR3: CASGKAGGMHTIYF. The DNA for the CDR3 is TGTGCCAGCGGGAAAGCGGGAGGAATGCACACCATATATTTT. The gene calls are TRBV27 and TRBJ1-3; no clear D. The CDR3 sequence is 14 residues long. From germline, CDR1 is MNHEY and CDR2 SMNVEV (reference sequence). V dropped 8 bases and J dropped 8 bases, with 19 bases sitting between them.

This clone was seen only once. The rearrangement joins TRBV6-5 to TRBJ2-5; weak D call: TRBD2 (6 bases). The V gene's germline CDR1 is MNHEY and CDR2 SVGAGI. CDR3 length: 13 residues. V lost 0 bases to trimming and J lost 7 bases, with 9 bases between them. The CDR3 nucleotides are TGTGCCAGCAGTTACTCGATGGGGGGGACCCAGTACTTC. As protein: CASSYSMGGTQYF.

CDR3 residues: CASSVAGAGYNEQFF. The CDR3 DNA sequence: TGTGCCAGCAGCGTAGCTGGAGCGGGATACAATGAGCAGTTCTTC. J is TRBJ2-1 and V is TRBV2, with TRBD2 matching over 7 bases. This CDR3 comprises 15 residues. V shed 6 bases, J shed 4 bases, and the junction held 9 bases outside the gene matches. CDR1 and CDR2 (germline): SNHLY, FYNNEI.

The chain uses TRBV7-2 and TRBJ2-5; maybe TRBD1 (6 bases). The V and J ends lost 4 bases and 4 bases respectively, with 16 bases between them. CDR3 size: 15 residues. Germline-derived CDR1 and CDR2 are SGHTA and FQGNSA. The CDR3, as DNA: TGTGCCAGCAGCTGGGATTCGGACAGAGGAGAGACCCAGTACTTC. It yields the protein CASSWDSDRGETQYF.

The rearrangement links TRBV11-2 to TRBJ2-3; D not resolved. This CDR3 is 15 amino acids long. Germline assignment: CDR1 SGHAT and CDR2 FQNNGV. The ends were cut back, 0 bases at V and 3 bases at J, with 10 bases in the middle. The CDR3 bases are TGTGCCAGCAGCTTAGACGGAGCCAGTACAGATACGCAGTATTTT. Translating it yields CASSLDGASTDTQYF.

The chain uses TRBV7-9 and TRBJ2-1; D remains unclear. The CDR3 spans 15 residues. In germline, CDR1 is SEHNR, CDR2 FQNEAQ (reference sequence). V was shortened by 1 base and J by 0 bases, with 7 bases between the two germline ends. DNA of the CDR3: TGTGCCAGCAGCTTAGACTCGAGCTCCTACAATGAGCAGTTCTTC. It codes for CASSLDSSSYNEQFF.

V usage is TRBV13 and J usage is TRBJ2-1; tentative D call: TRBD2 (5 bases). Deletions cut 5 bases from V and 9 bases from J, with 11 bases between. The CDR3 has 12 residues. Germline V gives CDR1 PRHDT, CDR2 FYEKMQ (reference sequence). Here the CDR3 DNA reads TGTGCCAGCAGCCTAGCCTACCGTGAGCAGTTCTTC. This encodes CASSLAYREQFF.

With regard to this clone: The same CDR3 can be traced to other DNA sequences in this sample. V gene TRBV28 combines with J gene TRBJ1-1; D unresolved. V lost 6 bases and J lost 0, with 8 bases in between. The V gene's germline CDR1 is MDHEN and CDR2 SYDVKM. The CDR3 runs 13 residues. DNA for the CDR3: TGTGCCAGCAGCCCGAGCATGAACACTGAAGCTTTCTTT. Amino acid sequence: CASSPSMNTEAFF.

The DNA of the CDR3 is TGTGCCAGCAGCTTTAGGCCCACGGGGAACTCTGGGGCCAACGTCCTGACTTTC. It specifies CASSFRPTGNSGANVLTF. The rearrangement links TRBV7-3 to TRBJ2-6, with D perhaps TRBD2 (5 bases). This CDR3 is 18 amino acids long. V was cut by 3 bases and J by 0 bases, with 15 bases left in between. CDR1 SGHTA and CDR2 FQGTGA come from the germline V gene. The entire variable domain, with the rest obtained from reference TRBV7-3 and TRBJ2-6, is as follows: GAGVSQTPSNKVTEKGKYVELRCDPISGHTALYWYRQSLGQGPEFLIYFQGTGAADDSGLPNDRFFAVRPEGSVSTLKIQRTERGDSAVYLCASSFRPTGNSGANVLTFGAGSRLTVL.

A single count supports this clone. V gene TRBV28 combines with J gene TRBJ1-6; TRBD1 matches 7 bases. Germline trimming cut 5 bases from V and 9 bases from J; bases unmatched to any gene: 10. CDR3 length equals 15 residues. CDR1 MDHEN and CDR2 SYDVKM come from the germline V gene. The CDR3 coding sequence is TGTGCCAGCAGTCCAAATGACAGGGAAAGTTCACCCCTCCACTTT. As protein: CASSPNDRESSPLHF.

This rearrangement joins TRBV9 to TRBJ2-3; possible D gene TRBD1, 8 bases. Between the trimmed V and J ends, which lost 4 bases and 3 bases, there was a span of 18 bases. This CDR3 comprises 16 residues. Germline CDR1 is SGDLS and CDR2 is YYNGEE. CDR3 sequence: CASSNRGGEGTDTQYF. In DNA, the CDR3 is TGTGCCAGCAGCAACAGGGGGGGAGAGGGTACAGATACGCAGTATTTT.

The CDR3 sequence is CASIGHHYGYTF. The CDR3 coding sequence is TGTGCCAGTATCGGACACCACTATGGCTACACCTTC. The rearrangement links TRBV25-1 to TRBJ1-2; a possible D gene is TRBD1 (5 bases). V gave up 9 bases and J gave up 3 bases, with 11 bases separating them. The CDR3 has 12 residues. CDR1 and CDR2 from the germline V gene are MGHDK and SYGVNS.

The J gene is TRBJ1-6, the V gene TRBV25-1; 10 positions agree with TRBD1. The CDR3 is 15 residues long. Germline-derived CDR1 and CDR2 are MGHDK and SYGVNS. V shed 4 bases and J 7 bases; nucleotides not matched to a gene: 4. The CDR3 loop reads CASSGPGQGNSPLHF. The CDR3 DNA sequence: TGTGCCAGCAGTGGACCGGGACAGGGGAATTCACCCCTCCACTTT.